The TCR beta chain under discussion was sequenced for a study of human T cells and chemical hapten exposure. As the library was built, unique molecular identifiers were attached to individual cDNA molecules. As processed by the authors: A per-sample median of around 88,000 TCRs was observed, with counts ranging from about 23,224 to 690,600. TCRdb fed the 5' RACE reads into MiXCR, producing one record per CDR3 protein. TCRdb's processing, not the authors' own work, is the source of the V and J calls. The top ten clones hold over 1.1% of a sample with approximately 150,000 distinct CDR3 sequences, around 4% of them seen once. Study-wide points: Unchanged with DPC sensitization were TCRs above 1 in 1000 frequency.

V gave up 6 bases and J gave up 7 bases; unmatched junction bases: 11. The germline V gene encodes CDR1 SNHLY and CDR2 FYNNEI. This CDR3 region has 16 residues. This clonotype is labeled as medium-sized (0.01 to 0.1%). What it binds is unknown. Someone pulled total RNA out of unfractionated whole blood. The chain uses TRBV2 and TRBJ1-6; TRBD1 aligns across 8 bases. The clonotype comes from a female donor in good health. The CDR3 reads CASSGQGLSGNSPLHF. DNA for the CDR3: TGTGCCAGCAGCGGACAGGGCCTAAGTGGGAATTCACCCCTCCACTTT.